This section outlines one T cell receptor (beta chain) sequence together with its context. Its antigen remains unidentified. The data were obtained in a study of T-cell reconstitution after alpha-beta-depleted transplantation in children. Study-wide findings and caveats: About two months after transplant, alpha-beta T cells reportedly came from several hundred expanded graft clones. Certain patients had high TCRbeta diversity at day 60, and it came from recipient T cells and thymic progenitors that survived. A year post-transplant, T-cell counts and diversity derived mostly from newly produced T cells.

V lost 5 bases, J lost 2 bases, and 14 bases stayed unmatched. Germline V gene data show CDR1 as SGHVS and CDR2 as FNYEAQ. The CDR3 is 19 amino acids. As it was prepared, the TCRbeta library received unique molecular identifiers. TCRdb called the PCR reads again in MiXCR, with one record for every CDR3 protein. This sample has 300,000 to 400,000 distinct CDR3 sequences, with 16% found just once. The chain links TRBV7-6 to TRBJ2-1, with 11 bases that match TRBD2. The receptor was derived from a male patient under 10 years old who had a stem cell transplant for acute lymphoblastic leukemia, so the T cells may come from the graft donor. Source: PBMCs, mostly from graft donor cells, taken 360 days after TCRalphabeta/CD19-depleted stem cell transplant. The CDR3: CASSTGSGRATFTYNEQFF. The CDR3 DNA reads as TGTGCCAGCAGCACCGGTAGCGGGAGGGCCACCTTTACCTACAATGAGCAGTTCTTC.